At least ten counts were recorded for the clone carrying this T cell receptor beta chain. These data are taken from a study of blood T cells in healthy people across ages. Per sample, a minimum of 6 million PBMCs were isolated. Alongside a J-beta primer mix, a sample-barcoded 5' primer served in a second PCR lasting roughly 7 to 12 cycles. With 12 random nucleotides, a template-switch adaptor tagged each individual cDNA molecule. Sequencing yielded, for each sample, at least 3 million paired-end reads carrying CDR3. TCRdb reprocessed the 5' RACE reads via MiXCR and lists one record per CDR3 protein. In the table there are some 930,000 distinct CDR3 sequences, roughly 29% of which are singletons. The CDR3 has 15 amino acids. CDR1 and CDR2 (germline): DFQATT, SNEGSKA (reference sequence). Trimming pared 4 bases from V and 1 base from J, leaving 15 bases between. The same sample was also studied in work on T cells of mothers and their children.

The specimen sequenced was blood. This rearrangement joins TRBV20-1 to TRBJ2-3; a weak D match, TRBD1 (5 bases). This sequence was found in a woman in her thirties or forties in good health. In nucleotides, the CDR3 is TGCAGTGCTACCAGGACACCCAAGGGCACAGATACGCAGTATTTT. It translates to CSATRTPKGTDTQYF.